This passage covers 20 T cell receptor beta chains from one sample sequenced in a study of shared clonotypes between healthy human individuals. Here immunoSEQ multiplex PCR was the method, and the copy in TCRdb shows in-frame clones only, minus some. The sample includes a few million clones, 93% of them seen just once. Sequences were obtained from naive CD4+ T cells from PBMCs. Described subset: CD45RA+ positively selected. Receptor source: a man between 18 and 35 years old in good health. Some clones in this sample may be carry-over from other donors' samples.

V gene TRBV7-9 combines with J gene TRBJ2-3, with 8 nucleotides matching TRBD2. V was pared by 7 bases and J by 4 bases, with 7 bases of the junction left unmatched. Germline V gene lookup returns CDR1 SEHNR and CDR2 FQNEAQ (reference sequence). There are 14 residues in the CDR3. CDR3 region: CASNPTSGADTQYF. The DNA of the CDR3 is TGTGCCAGCAACCCTACTAGCGGTGCAGATACGCAGTATTTT.

This sequence joins TRBV29-1 and TRBJ2-6, with TRBD2 matching 8 bases. The V gene end was trimmed by 7 bases and the J gene end by 1 base; junction bases not matched to a gene: 9. The germline V gene has CDR1 SQVTM and CDR2 ANQGSEA. This CDR3 region has 16 residues. CDR3: CSASPAGVSGANVLTF. For the CDR3, the DNA is TGCAGCGCCAGCCCAGCGGGAGTATCTGGGGCCAACGTCCTGACTTTC.

The rearrangement links TRBV5-1 to TRBJ2-3; D ambiguous. Per the germline V gene, CDR1 is SGHRS and CDR2 is YFSETQ. The ends were cut back, 0 bases at V and 2 bases at J, with 7 bases in the middle. The CDR3 totals 14 residues. CDR3 DNA sequence: TGCGCCAGCAGCTTGGTAGGAGCCACAGATACGCAGTATTTT. Its protein product is CASSLVGATDTQYF.

With regard to this clone: Within the sample, other DNA sequences also encode this same CDR3. The chain employs TRBV15 and TRBJ1-5; D might be TRBD1 (5 bases). The CDR3 covers 13 residues. V lost 1 base, J lost 4 bases, and 5 bases lay in between. Germline CDR1 reads LNHNV; CDR2 reads YYDKDF (reference sequence). The CDR3 DNA follows: TGTGCCACCAGCAGAGCAGGGAATCAGCCCCAGCATTTT. Protein sequence: CATSRAGNQPQHF.

V is TRBV7-9 and J is TRBJ2-1; the match to TRBD2 covers 8 bases. The trim removed 5 bases at V and 4 bases at J, leaving 10 bases unmatched. The CDR3 has 16 residues. Germline values: CDR1 SEHNR, CDR2 FQNEAQ (reference sequence). The CDR3 protein is CASSQLRAGVYNEQFF. In DNA, the CDR3 is TGTGCCAGCAGCCAACTTAGAGCGGGGGTTTACAATGAGCAGTTCTTC.

Concerning this clone: This sample also contains other DNA sequences that code for the same CDR3. The chain is built from TRBV6-5 and TRBJ2-2, with 10 bases aligning to TRBD2. With V trimmed by 0 bases and J by 6 bases, 4 bases remained unmatched. Germline V lookup: CDR1 MNHEY, CDR2 SVGAGI. CDR3 length: 16 amino acids. The CDR3 region has the DNA TGTGCCAGCAGTTACTCGAGGCTAGCGGGAGCCGGGGAGCTGTTTTTT. As protein: CASSYSRLAGAGELFF.

This chain links TRBV9 with TRBJ2-2; tentative D call: TRBD1 (5 bases). CDR1 and CDR2 from the germline V gene are SGDLS and YYNGEE. V lost 0 bases and J lost 1, with 16 bases in between. There are 18 residues in the CDR3. The DNA for the CDR3 is TGTGCCAGCAGCGTAGATCCAAGGGGATTTGGGAACACCGGGGAGCTGTTTTTT. It is translated as CASSVDPRGFGNTGELFF.

This sequence joins TRBV7-2 and TRBJ1-2; D is perhaps TRBD1 (6 bases). This CDR3 has 15 amino acids. V lost 5 bases and J 3 bases, leaving 16 bases between the germline ends. Germline V gene data show CDR1 as SGHTA and CDR2 as FQGNSA. CDR3 DNA: TGTGCCAGCAGCCTCGCAGGGGCGGAATACTATGGCTACACCTTC. It translates to CASSLAGAEYYGYTF.

The V call is TRBV4-1, the J call TRBJ2-2; 7 positions agree with TRBD2. Trimming cost V 5 bases and J 5 bases; bases outside gene matches: 5. This CDR3 contains 14 residues. The V gene's germline CDR1 is MGHRA and CDR2 YSYEKL. This CDR3 is CASSAQGGTGELFF. CDR3 sequence (DNA): TGCGCCAGCAGCGCTCAGGGAGGGACCGGGGAGCTGTTTTTT.

There are a few counts of this clone. The V and J genes are TRBV4-1 and TRBJ1-5; no clear D. CDR1 MGHRA and CDR2 YSYEKL come from the germline V gene. Between the trimmed V and J ends, which lost 2 bases and 1 base, there was a span of 9 bases. The CDR3 has 15 residues. CDR3 protein: CASSQISSSNQPQHF. CDR3 nucleotide sequence: TGCGCCAGCAGCCAAATTTCCTCGAGCAATCAGCCCCAGCATTTT.

The V call is TRBV7-9, the J call TRBJ2-1, with 11 bases aligning to TRBD2. Germline V CDR1 and CDR2: SEHNR, FQNEAQ (reference sequence). This CDR3 is built from 18 residues. Trimming removed 1 base from V and 4 bases from J; junction bases left unmatched: 9. This chain's CDR3 is CASSLGRLAGLSYNEQFF. CDR3 coding DNA: TGTGCCAGCAGCTTAGGACGACTAGCGGGACTTTCTTACAATGAGCAGTTCTTC.

V usage is TRBV11-2 and J usage is TRBJ2-3, with TRBD2 as a possible D gene (6 bases). CDR3 size: 16 residues. Germline values: CDR1 SGHAT, CDR2 FQNNGV. The V and J ends lost 5 bases and 4 bases respectively, with 19 bases between them. The CDR3 nucleotides are TGTGCCAGCAGCAGAAATCTGGTGCGGGAAGCAGATACGCAGTATTTT. This translates into CASSRNLVREADTQYF.

This rearrangement joins TRBV18 to TRBJ2-5; D is possibly TRBD1 (5 bases). Germline V gene lookup returns CDR1 KGHSH and CDR2 LQKENI. Trimming pared 0 bases from V and 2 bases from J, leaving 16 bases between. The CDR3 extends over 17 amino acids. CDR3 in DNA: TGTGCCAGCTCACCACCGTCCGGTCGGCAGGGTCAAGAGACCCAGTACTTC. Translated: CASSPPSGRQGQETQYF. Full variable domain (missing parts from reference TRBV18 and TRBJ2-5): NAGVMQNPRHLVRRRGQEARLRCSPMKGHSHVYWYRQLPEEGLKFMVYLQKENIIDESGMPKERFSAEFPKEGPSILRIQQVVRGDSAAYFCASSPPSGRQGQETQYFGPGTRLLVL.

This chain joins TRBV19 and TRBJ2-7, with D perhaps TRBD1 or TRBD2 (5 bases each). Germline V gives CDR1 LNHDA, CDR2 SQIVND (reference sequence). The CDR3 is 17 amino acids. The V end was cut by 2 bases, the J end by 2 bases, with 19 bases between. CDR3 sequence (DNA): TGTGCCAGTAGTATATCTTTCTTACCGGGACCCCCCTACGAGCAGTACTTC. Translating it yields CASSISFLPGPPYEQYF.

The V call is TRBV6-1, the J call TRBJ2-5; D is ambiguous. In germline, CDR1 is MNHNS, CDR2 SASEGT. Deletions cut 7 bases from V and 9 bases from J, with 12 bases between. The CDR3 is made up of 11 amino acids. CDR3 coding DNA: TGTGCCAGCACCACCTTTAGTGCCCAGTACTTC. Protein product: CASTTFSAQYF.

This chain links TRBV28 with TRBJ1-1; D gene unclear. Trimming took 4 bases from V and 4 from J, leaving 13 bases between them. The CDR3 contains 14 residues. The V gene's germline CDR1 is MDHEN and CDR2 SYDVKM. CDR3 sequence reads: CASSSYPTGTEAFF. CDR3 nucleotide sequence: TGTGCCAGCAGTTCCTATCCCACGGGCACTGAAGCTTTCTTT.

The V gene is TRBV6-6, the J gene TRBJ2-3; D is undetermined. Germline V gene lookup returns CDR1 MNHNY and CDR2 SVGAGI (reference sequence). This CDR3 contains 14 residues. V was trimmed by 1 base and J by 6 bases, leaving 11 bases between them. The CDR3 nucleotides read TGTGCCAGCAGTTACTTCCAGGTGGGGGATACGCAGTATTTT. Amino acid sequence: CASSYFQVGDTQYF.

This clone appeared once. The chain couples TRBV6-1 to TRBJ2-1; 8 bases map to TRBD2. From germline, CDR1 is MNHNS and CDR2 SASEGT. V shed 5 bases and J 10 bases; nucleotides not matched to a gene: 10. CDR3 length: 14 residues. The CDR3, as DNA: TGTGCCAGCAGTTATGGACTAGCCCGTTTAGAGCAGTTCTTC. This codes for CASSYGLARLEQFF.

The rearrangement uses TRBV30 and TRBJ2-7, with D perhaps TRBD2 (5 bases). Germline V gives CDR1 GTSNPN, CDR2 SVGIG (reference sequence). Trimming pared 5 bases from V and 2 bases from J, leaving 16 bases between. The CDR3 covers 14 residues. The CDR3 loop is CAWARLPGPYEQYF. The CDR3 region has the DNA TGTGCCTGGGCTCGACTACCCGGACCCTACGAGCAGTACTTC.

The chain joins TRBV7-3 to TRBJ2-2; D is perhaps TRBD2 (6 bases). The ends were cut back, 1 base at V and 3 bases at J, with 12 bases in the middle. The CDR3 totals 16 residues. The germline CDR1 and CDR2 sequences are SGHTA and FQGTGA. The CDR3 sequence is CASSLSGGLYTGELFF. In nucleotides, the CDR3 is TGTGCCAGCAGCTTAAGTGGGGGACTGTACACCGGGGAGCTGTTTTTT.